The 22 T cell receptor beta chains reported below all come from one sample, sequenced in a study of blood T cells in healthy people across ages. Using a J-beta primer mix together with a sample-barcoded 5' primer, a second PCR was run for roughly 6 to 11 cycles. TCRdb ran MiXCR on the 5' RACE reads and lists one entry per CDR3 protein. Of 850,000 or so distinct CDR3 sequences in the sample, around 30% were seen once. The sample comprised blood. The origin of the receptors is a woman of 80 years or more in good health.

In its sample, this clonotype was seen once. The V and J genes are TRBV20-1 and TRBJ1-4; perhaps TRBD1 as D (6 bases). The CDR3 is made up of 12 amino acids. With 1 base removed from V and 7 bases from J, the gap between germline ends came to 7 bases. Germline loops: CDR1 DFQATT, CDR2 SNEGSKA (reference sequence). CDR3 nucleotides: TGCAGTGCTAGAGTCAGGGGTGAAAAACTGTTTTTT. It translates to CSARVRGEKLFF.

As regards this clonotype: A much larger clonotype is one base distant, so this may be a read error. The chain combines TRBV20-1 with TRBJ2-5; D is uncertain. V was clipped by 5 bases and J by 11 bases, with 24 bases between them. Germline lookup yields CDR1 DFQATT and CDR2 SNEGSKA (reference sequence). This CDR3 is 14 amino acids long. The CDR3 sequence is CSAGPSTRPYGQYF. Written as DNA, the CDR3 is TGCAGTGCTGGGCCATCGACAAGGCCCTACGGGCAGTACTTC.

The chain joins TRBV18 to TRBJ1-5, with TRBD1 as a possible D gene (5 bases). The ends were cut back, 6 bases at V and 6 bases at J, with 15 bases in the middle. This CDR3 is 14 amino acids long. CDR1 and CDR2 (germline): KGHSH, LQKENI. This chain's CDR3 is CASSRAGEGQPQHF. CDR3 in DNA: TGTGCCAGCTCGCGGGCGGGGGAAGGTCAGCCCCAGCATTTT.

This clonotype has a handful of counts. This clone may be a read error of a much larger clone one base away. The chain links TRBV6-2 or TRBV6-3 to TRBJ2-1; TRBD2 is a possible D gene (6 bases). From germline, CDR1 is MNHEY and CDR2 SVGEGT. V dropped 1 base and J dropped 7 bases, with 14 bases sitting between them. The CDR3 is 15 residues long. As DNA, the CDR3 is TGTGCCAGCAGTTACTTGAGTCGGGGGAAGAATGAGCAGTTCTTC. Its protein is CASSYLSRGKNEQFF.

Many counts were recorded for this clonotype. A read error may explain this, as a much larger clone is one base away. The CDR3 DNA is TGTGCCAGCAGCTTAGGTGACGGGGGGCGCTACGAGCAGTACTTC. Its translation: CASSLGDGGRYEQYF. This chain connects TRBV7-2 to TRBJ2-7; tentatively, D is TRBD2 (7 bases). V was trimmed by 1 base and J by 3 bases, leaving 13 bases between them. The CDR3 loop spans 15 amino acids. In germline, CDR1 is SGHTA, CDR2 FQGNSA.

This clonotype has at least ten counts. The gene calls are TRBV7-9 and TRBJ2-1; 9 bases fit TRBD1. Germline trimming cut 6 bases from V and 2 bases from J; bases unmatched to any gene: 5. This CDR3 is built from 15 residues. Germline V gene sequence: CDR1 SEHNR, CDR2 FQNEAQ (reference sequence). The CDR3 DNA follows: TGTGCCAGCAGTTTACGGGACAGGGCCTACAATGAGCAGTTCTTC. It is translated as CASSLRDRAYNEQFF.

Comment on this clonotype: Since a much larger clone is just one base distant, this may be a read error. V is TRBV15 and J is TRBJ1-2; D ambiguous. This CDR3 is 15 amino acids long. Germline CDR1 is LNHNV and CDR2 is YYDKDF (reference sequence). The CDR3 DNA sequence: TGTGCCACCGGCAGAGATCGATTGAATTGGGGTGGCTACACCTTC. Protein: CATGRDRLNWGGYTF.

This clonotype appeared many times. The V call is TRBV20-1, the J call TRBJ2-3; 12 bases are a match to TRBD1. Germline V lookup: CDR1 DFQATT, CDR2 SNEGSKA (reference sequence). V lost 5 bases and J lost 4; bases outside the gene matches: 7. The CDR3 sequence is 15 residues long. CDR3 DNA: TGCAGTGCTCATGCCGGGACAGGGGGCGCAGATACGCAGTATTTT. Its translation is CSAHAGTGGADTQYF.

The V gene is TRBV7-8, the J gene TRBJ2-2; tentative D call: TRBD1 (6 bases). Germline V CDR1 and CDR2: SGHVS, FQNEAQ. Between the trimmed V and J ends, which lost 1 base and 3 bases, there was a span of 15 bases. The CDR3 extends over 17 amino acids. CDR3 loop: CASSLEPGVWYTGELFF. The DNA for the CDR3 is TGTGCCAGCAGCTTAGAGCCAGGGGTTTGGTACACCGGGGAGCTGTTTTTT. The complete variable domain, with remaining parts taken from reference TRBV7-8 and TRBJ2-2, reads GAGVSQSPRYKVAKRGQDVALRCDPISGHVSLFWYQQALGQGPEFLTYFQNEAQLDKSGLPSDRFFAERPEGSVSTLKIQRTQQEDSAVYLCASSLEPGVWYTGELFFGEGSRLTVL.

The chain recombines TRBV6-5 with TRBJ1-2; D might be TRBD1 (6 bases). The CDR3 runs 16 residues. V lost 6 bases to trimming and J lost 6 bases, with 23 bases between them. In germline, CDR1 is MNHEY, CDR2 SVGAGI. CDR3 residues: CASSERRDKGTDGYTF. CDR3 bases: TGTGCCAGCAGCGAAAGACGGGACAAGGGGACCGATGGCTACACCTTC.

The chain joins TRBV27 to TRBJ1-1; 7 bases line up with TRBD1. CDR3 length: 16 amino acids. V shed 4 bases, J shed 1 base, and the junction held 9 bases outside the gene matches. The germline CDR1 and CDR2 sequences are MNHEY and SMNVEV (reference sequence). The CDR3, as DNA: TGTGCCAGCAGTTCACCCTCGGGACAGCCGAACACTGAAGCTTTCTTT. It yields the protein CASSSPSGQPNTEAFF.

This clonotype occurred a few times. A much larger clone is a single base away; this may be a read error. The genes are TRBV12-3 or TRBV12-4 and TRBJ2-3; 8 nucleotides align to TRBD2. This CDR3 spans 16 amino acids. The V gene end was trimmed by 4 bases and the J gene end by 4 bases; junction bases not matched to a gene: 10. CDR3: CASSSQAGARADTQYF. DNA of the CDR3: TGTGCCAGCAGTTCACAAGCGGGGGCCCGCGCAGATACGCAGTATTTT.

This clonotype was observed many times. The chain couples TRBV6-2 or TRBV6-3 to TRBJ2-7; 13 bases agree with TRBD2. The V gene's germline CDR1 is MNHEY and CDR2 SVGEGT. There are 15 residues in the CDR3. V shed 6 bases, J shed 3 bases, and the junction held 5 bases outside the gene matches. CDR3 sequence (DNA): TGTGCCAGCAGGAGGACTAGCGGGGGACTCTACGAGCAGTACTTC. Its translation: CASRRTSGGLYEQYF.

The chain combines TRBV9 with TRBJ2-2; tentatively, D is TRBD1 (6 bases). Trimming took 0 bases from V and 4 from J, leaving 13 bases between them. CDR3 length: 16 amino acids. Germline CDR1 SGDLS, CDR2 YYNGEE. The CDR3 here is CASSVGPQGTTGELFF. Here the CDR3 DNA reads TGTGCCAGCAGCGTAGGACCCCAGGGGACCACCGGGGAGCTGTTTTTT.

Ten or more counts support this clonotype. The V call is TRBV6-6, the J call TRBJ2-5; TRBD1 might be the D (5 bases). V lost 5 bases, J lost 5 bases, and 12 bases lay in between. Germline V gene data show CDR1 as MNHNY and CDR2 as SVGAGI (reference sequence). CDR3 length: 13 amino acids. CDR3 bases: TGTGCCAGCAGTGTCCGGTCAGGGGAGACCCAGTACTTC. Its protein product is CASSVRSGETQYF.

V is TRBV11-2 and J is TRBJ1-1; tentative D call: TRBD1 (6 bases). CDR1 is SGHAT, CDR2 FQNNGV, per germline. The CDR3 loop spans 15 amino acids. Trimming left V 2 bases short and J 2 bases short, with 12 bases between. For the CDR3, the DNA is TGTGCCAGCAGCTTAAGACAGGAGATAAACACTGAAGCTTTCTTT. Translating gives CASSLRQEINTEAFF.

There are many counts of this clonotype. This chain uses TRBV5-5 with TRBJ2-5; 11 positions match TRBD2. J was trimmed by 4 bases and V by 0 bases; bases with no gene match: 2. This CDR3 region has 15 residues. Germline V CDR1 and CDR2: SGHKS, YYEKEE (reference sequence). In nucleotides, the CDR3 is TGTGCCAGCAGCTTGGGACTAGCGGGGATAGAGACCCAGTACTTC. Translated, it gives CASSLGLAGIETQYF. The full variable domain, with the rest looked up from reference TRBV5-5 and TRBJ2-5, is DAGVTQSPTHLIKTRGQQVTLRCSPISGHKSVSWYQQVLGQGPQFIFQYYEKEERGRGNFPDRFSARQFPNYSSELNVNALLLGDSALYLCASSLGLAGIETQYFGPGTRLLVL.

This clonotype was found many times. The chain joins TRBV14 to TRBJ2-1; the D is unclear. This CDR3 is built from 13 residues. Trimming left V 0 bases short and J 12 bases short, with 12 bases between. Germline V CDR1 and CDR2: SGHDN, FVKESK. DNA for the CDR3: TGTGCCAGCAGCCAAGATTACGCCCAAGGGCAGTTCTTC. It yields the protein CASSQDYAQGQFF. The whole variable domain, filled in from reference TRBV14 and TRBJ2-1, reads EAGVTQFPSHSVIEKGQTVTLRCDPISGHDNLYWYRRVMGKEIKFLLHFVKESKQDESGMPNNRFLAERTGGTYSTLKVQPAELEDSGVYFCASSQDYAQGQFFGPGTRLTVL.

CDR3 DNA sequence: TGTGCCAGCAGTCGCCTTATGGGGGGGAGGGAGACCCAGTACTTC. It codes for CASSRLMGGRETQYF. The V call is TRBV6-6, the J call TRBJ2-5; 7 nucleotides align to TRBD2. The CDR3 contains 15 residues. Per the germline V gene, CDR1 is MNHNY and CDR2 is SVGAGI (reference sequence). V lost 5 bases and J lost 5; bases outside the gene matches: 11.

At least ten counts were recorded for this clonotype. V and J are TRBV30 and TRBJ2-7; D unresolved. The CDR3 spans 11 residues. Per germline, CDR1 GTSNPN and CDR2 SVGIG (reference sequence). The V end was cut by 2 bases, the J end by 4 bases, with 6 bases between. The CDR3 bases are TGTGCCTGGAGTTTAGGGTACGAGCAGTACTTC. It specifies CAWSLGYEQYF.

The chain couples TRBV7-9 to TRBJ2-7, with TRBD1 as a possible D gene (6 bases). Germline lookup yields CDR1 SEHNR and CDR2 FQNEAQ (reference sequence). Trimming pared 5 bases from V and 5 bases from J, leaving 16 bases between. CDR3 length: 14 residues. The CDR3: CASSPDSFRNEQYF. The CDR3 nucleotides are TGTGCCAGCAGCCCGGACAGCTTTAGGAACGAGCAGTACTTC.

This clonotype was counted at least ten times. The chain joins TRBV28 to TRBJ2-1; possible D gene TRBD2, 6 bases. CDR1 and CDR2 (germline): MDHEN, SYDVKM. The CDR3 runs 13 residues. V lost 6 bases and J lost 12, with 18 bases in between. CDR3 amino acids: CASSSKDPEGQFF. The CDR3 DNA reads TGTGCCAGCAGCTCTAAAGACCCGGAGGGGCAGTTCTTC. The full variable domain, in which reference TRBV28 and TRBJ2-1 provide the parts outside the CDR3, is DVKVTQSSRYLVKRTGEKVFLECVQDMDHENMFWYRQDPGLGLRLIYFSYDVKMKEKGDIPEGYSVSREKKERFSLILESASTNQTSMYLCASSSKDPEGQFFGPGTRLTVL.